This T cell receptor (beta chain) originates from a study of regulatory T cells in long-lasting Graves disease. Time point noted: persistent/refractory GD, antithyroid drugs over 5 years with positive TRAb. From PBMCs, RNA was extracted and then used to make the TCR library. EDTA tubes received around 9 milliliters of collected peripheral blood. CDR3-region Arm-PCR and iRepertoire HTBI primers produced the TCR beta libraries. TCRdb reprocessed the multiplex PCR reads with MiXCR, giving one entry per CDR3 protein. The table records about 470,000 distinct CDR3 sequences, roughly 21% of them present only once. The junction had 17 bases not matched to a gene; V was cut back by 5 bases and J by 2 bases. Germline values: CDR1 SEHNR, CDR2 FQNEAQ (reference sequence). The CDR3 runs 20 residues.

The V and J genes are TRBV7-9 and TRBJ2-5; 13 bases agree with TRBD2. This sample comprised peripheral blood mononuclear cells (PBMCs), obtained when the disease was refractory, from a patient treated with antithyroid drugs. This TCR derives from a female donor with Graves disease. The CDR3 sequence: CASSPGLAGAVASGQETQYF. DNA of the CDR3: TGTGCCAGCAGCCCCGGACTAGCGGGAGCTGTTGCGTCCGGGCAAGAGACCCAGTACTTC. Drawing the rest from reference TRBV7-9 and TRBJ2-5, the complete variable domain is DTGVSQNPRHKITKRGQNVTFRCDPISEHNRLYWYRQTLGQGPEFLTYFQNEAQLEKSRLLSDRFSAERPKGSFSTLEIQRTEQGDSAMYLCASSPGLAGAVASGQETQYFGPGTRLLVL.